This paragraph reports one T cell receptor (beta chain). The antigen is undetermined. The read ends 3 residues early relative to the CDR3; the germline J gene fills the gap. These data originate in a study of T cell clonality in common variable immunodeficiency. Findings and caveats of the study: CVID subjects shared fewer TCRbeta clones than healthy controls did. In common variable immunodeficiency, TCR beta chains reportedly carried fewer deletions and N-nucleotide insertions. Authors noted CVID clonality's cause needs subpopulation repertoire sequencing.

The CVID group had more than 12 females and 25 to 30 males, mean age roughly 40. Profiling relied on immunoSEQ multiplex PCR, and the TCRdb table lists in-frame clones only, not all of them. Listed for the sample are tens of thousands of clones, none seen a single time. The CDR3 runs to 15 residues. With V trimmed by 4 bases and J by 4 bases, 9 bases remained unmatched. Per germline, CDR1 KGHSY and CDR2 FQNENV. Sequenced material: peripheral blood mononuclear cells. The chain combines TRBV16 with TRBJ1-1; 7 nucleotides match TRBD1. The sequence was obtained from a human donor with common variable immunodeficiency. CDR3 region: CASSPFVGGVTEAFF. The part of the CDR3 DNA that was read is TGTGCCAGCAGCCCCTTTGTAGGGGGCGTCACTGAA.